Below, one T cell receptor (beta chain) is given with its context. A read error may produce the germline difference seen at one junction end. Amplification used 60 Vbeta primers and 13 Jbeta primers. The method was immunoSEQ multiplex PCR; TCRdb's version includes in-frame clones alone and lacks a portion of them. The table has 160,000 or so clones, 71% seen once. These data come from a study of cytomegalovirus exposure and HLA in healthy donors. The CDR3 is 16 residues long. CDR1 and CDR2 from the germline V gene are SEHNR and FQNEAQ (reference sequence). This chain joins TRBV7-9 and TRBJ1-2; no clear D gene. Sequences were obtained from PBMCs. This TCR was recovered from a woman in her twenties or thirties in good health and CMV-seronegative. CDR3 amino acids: CSSSSLTPLSFSGYTF. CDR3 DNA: TGTTCCAGCAGCTCATTGACACCCTTATCTTTTTCGGGCTACACCTTC.